This TCR beta chain was identified during a study of blood T cell repertoires in COVID-19. As for the study in general: The United States, Italy and Spain were the sources of the acute and convalescent COVID-19 samples. In each case, the material was cDNA or gDNA derived from T cells, B-cell-depleted T cells, or PBMCs.

The CDR3 is 15 residues long. After removal of 4 bases from V and 7 bases from J, the junction contained 8 bases not matched to a gene. The V gene's germline CDR1 is SGHTS and CDR2 YDEGEE. In the original processing: Reference gene primer amplification in the assay estimated nucleated cell counts. Assay: immunoSEQ multiplex PCR; the TCRdb copy retains only in-frame clones and omits some. That table gives V, J and clone size, and the DNA gave D and trimming. Of tens of thousands of clones in the sample, 75% to 90% were seen once. A single count supports this clone. The sequencing input was peripheral blood. This sequence was found in a man older than 75 with acute or convalescent COVID-19. The chain employs TRBV5-8 and TRBJ1-6; 7 nucleotides line up with TRBD1. In nucleotides, the CDR3 is TGTGCCAGCAGCCCCAGGGGGGCTCGGAATTCACCCCTCCACTTT. It encodes CASSPRGARNSPLHF.